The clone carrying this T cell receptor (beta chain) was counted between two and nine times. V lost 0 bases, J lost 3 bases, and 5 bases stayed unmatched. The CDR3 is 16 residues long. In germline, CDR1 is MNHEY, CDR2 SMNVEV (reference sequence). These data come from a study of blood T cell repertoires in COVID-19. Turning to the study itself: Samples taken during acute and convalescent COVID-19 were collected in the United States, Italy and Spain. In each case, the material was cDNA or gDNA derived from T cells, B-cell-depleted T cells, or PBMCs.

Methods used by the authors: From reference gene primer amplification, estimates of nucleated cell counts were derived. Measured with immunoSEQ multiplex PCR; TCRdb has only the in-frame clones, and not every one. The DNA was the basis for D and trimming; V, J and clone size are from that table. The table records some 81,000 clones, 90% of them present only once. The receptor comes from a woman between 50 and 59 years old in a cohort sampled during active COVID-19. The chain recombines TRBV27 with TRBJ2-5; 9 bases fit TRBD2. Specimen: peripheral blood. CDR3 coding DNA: TGTGCCAGCAGTTTATCGCTCGGCGGGAGGGAAGAGACCCAGTACTTC. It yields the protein CASSLSLGGREETQYF.